This T cell receptor beta chain was sequenced during a study of graft-versus-host responses after intestinal transplantation. For the study at large: Following induction with anti-thymocyte globulin, all recipients were given tacrolimus and steroids for three to four years.

Looked up from germline, CDR1 is SNHLY and CDR2 is FYNNEI. CDR3 length equals 16 residues. Trimming at V came to 2 bases and at J to 5 bases, leaving 8 bases not matched to a gene. Method: immunoSEQ multiplex PCR; TCRdb's copy keeps in-frame clones and lacks some. The data hold 35,000 to 45,000 clones, with roughly 95% observed a single time. On this clone: The antigen is unknown.

The rearrangement uses TRBV2 and TRBJ2-5; TRBD2 matches 10 bases. The material was unstimulated CD4+ T cells sorted from spleen or lymph node cells, obtained before transplant. This TCR came from a human donor who was the organ donor for an intestinal transplant. CDR3 residues: CASSESGGAGGETQYF. The CDR3 DNA reads as TGTGCCAGCAGTGAAAGCGGGGGGGCCGGGGGGGAGACCCAGTACTTC.